Sequencing of this T cell receptor (beta chain) was carried out in a study of cytomegalovirus exposure and HLA in healthy donors (dated by TCRdb to 2015 to 2018). The study in broad terms: According to an earlier analysis of around 600 of the donors, 150 million to 200 million T cells yielded 120 million or so unique TCR beta sequences and more than 250 Gb of sequence data. In the later analysis, no new phenotypic data were used to find candidate immune exposures; instead, reliance was placed on TCR beta sequences and their occurrence across donors. Of the 350 to 450 genotyped donors, roughly 76% were placed in the genetic ancestry cluster associated with self-reported Caucasian donors. All discovery cohort repertoires had been generated using a single sequencing platform. Alongside the repertoire data, information on donor age, sex, ethnicity and CMV serostatus was compiled. On average, 235,054 unique TCR beta nucleotide sequences were sequenced per donor among some 430 genotyped donors of the cohort, with roughly 20% of those sequences being non-productive. A later genetic analysis took genome-wide SNP genotypes for about 55% of the 666 donors and used that subset as a discovery cohort. To predict cytomegalovirus infection status, the study combined high-throughput TCR immunosequencing, statistical association of individual TCRs with disease status, and machine learning. The study used immunosequencing to profile the T cell repertoires of 670 or so subjects and linked those repertoires to cytomegalovirus serostatus. An early release that covered roughly 600 HLA-typed donors contained about 300 gigabases of sequencing data and 85 million to 100 million unique TCR sequences. The study aimed to test whether cataloging public T cell receptors could reveal signatures of past pathogen exposure. A few DR-DQ haplotypes were treated as single units for association and clustering because of strong linkage in the cohort. A later analysis re-analyzed previously published TCR beta repertoires from 500 to 700 donors and added high-resolution HLA genotyping to study TCR occurrence patterns. Besides the first cohort of around 700 subjects, a separate validation cohort made up of 95 to 150 different subjects was used. HLA typing included class I and class II loci at four-digit resolution. An earlier analysis of several hundred of the donors used high-throughput TCR beta sequencing to judge whether each TCR beta V gene segment behaved as functional or pseudogenic. The number of donors typed differed by locus, with roughly 620-630 for A, B, C, DRB1 and DQB1, more than 500 for DQA1, some 570 for DPA1, and around 430 for DPB1.

About this clone itself: Its binding antigen is unknown. No base quality information exists; no much larger clone differs at one position.

The cohort comprised 670 or so healthy bone marrow donors. Cohort members were all nominally healthy when sampled, although unrecorded immune exposures were likely present. The donor tested CMV seronegative, placing the donor among the roughly 400 seronegative members of the cohort. A peripheral blood sample was collected from each donor, and TCR beta sequencing was performed on peripheral blood mononuclear cells. Genomic DNA was extracted from the blood cell samples with the Qiagen DNeasy Blood Extraction Kit. General study outcomes and caveats: Broadly in line with IMGT annotations, most TCR beta V segments showed up in productive rearrangements about 90% or about 30% of the time in an earlier analysis of several hundred of the donors. A later genetic analysis associated a missense DCLRE1C variant with V-gene and J-gene trimming of TCR beta chains, and an independent cohort replicated the association. In a later analysis, most CMV-associated TCR beta chains were found to appear HLA-restricted, with HLA associations seemingly driven largely by CMV exposure. In a later analysis, TCR association rates were found to vary across HLA loci, with the most associated TCRs seen for DRB1 alleles and the fewest for HLA-C alleles. A cluster of highly shared sequence variants was judged likely to be a technical artifact of the sequencing pipeline. When HLA alleles, especially DR and DQ, strongly co-occurred, attributing TCR associations to individual alleles was difficult. Because counts were too low, about 18 rarely observed V segments, including chromosome 9 orphons, were excluded from the earlier analysis of some 540 of the donors. For the cohort, immune exposure information was limited to CMV serostatus. In the study, approximately 160 TCR beta chains were listed as associated with cytomegalovirus. Some IMGT-functional V segments, including TRBV6-2 and TRBV6-3, could not be distinguished by the 87-base-pair reads and were therefore excluded. In this cohort, only TCR beta chains were sequenced, and detectable features were limited by the absence of alpha or paired-chain data. A further reported finding was that TCR beta sequences accurately predicted the HLA-A and HLA-B alleles for most subjects in the first cohort. Because some donors lacked HLA typing at each locus, the association tests relied only on the typed subset. The authors suggested that the approach could potentially be extended to other disease states and immunological phenotypes. A few of the identified cytomegalovirus-associated TCR beta chains were confirmed in vitro to be specific for cytomegalovirus antigens. Correlated functional status among segregating V segments might reflect linkage disequilibrium, but an unknown experimental factor could not be ruled out. Compared with the roughly 710-donor mean, donors in an Asian-associated ancestry cluster had fewer N-insertions in productive TCRs, according to a later genetic analysis. The presence/absence analyses assumed that sequencing depth was roughly uniform across donors, and that assumption may not be true. According to a later analysis, parvovirus B19, influenza, CMV and Epstein-Barr virus appeared linked to several top co-occurrence clusters. Most TCR sequences were observed very rarely across donors, whereas some public TCRs were present in many individuals. Specific HLA alleles were associated with over 15,000 TCR beta sequences at a false discovery rate of 0.05 in a later analysis. In a later analysis, HLA-associated TCR beta chains were found to be more clonally expanded and to have lower generation probabilities than equally common non-associated chains. Cytomegalovirus status was reported to be diagnosed by the classifier with high specificity and sensitivity in both the original and validation cohorts.

Here V drops 4 bases and J drops 4 bases, and the junction holds 3 bases not matched to any gene. The germline V gene (reference sequence) supplies CDR1 SGHNT and CDR2 YYREEE. From the cysteine through the phenylalanine, the CDR3 covers 14 amino acids. The retained sequence is limited to the CDR3, 42 bases, with the frame set at the first base. To prepare the library, the immunoSEQ multiplex PCR assay was applied. The multiplex PCR relied on a mix of 60 forward primers for TCR Vbeta segments and 13 reverse primers for TCR Jbeta segments. Amplification of the CDR3 region of rearranged TCR beta genes was performed with a multiplex PCR assay on genomic DNA. The amplified TCR beta libraries were sequenced on the Illumina HiSeq System as 87-base-pair reads. Regarding the original processing steps: Across the 640 or so repertoires, a later analysis counted 80 million or so unique TCR beta chains, roughly 11 million of which were shared by at least two donors. Raw reads were error-corrected and collapsed into unique sequences by a nearest-neighbor algorithm in which closely related sequences were merged to remove PCR and sequencing errors. To assign V, D and J gene segments, CDR3 sequences were aligned to IMGT reference sequences. For a sequence to be retained, a match of at least six nucleotides to both a V gene segment and a J gene segment was required. A rearrangement counted as productive if the CDR3 had no stop codons and remained in frame with V and J, and every other rearrangement counted as non-productive. Following IMGT convention, CDR3 was defined as the stretch from the second conserved V-encoded cysteine up to the conserved J-encoded phenylalanine. The earlier analysis of about 500 of the donors excluded sequences that lacked an unambiguous match to a single V gene segment. In an earlier analysis of roughly 600 of the donors, a V segment was called functional when productive rearrangements were above 56.7%, and segregating when the standard deviation between donors exceeded 5%. A statistical classification framework was built for diagnosing cytomegalovirus status from the catalog of TCR beta chain sequences. In a later analysis, TCR nucleotide sequences were compared against IMGT/GENE-DB human TR gene sequences so that V and J genes could be assigned. A later analysis assigned CDR3 sequences and most-parsimonious VDJ recombination scenarios with the TCRdist pipeline. A later analysis defined each TCR beta chain by its CDR3 amino acid sequence plus V-gene family, and excluded reads lacking a unique V-gene family. To address suspected cross-contamination and a sequencing artifact, a later analysis removed 550 to 750 highly shared, low-generation-probability nucleotide sequences. In a later analysis, a clonal expansion index was calculated for each public chain from normalized within-repertoire ranks of inferred template counts. Generation probabilities in a later analysis came from a VDJ recombination model fitted to out-of-frame rearrangements, and those results were checked against IGoR. Hypergeometric tests were used in a later analysis to score TCR-TCR, TCR-HLA and TCR-CMV co-occurrence, with a repertoire-size bias correction applied to the TCR pairs. In a later analysis, false discovery rates were estimated by permuting HLA or CMV assignments 20 times. In a later analysis, co-occurring TCRs were grouped using DBSCAN, and TCRdist sequence similarity was added for clustering within HLA-allele-positive subsets. Repertoires with fewer than 30,000 or more than 120,000 public chains, plus five repertoires with anomalous nucleotide sharing, were excluded from co-occurrence clustering. TCRdb stores this immuneACCESS table with in-frame sequences only. Part of the clones is absent; in the studies checked, under half of the shortfall reflects unresolved V genes, and no reason is known for the rest. From that table come the V and J calls and clone size; the DNA was used to work out D and trimming. Here the sample has approximately 150,000 clones; 80% occur a single time. The ten largest clones capture 4% to 5% of the sample.

Sequencing was done on a sample of PBMCs. The chain links TRBV5-4 with TRBJ1-2; 11 nucleotides in the junction match TRBD1. The TCR was taken from a man aged 25 to 40 in good health and CMV-seronegative. The nucleotide sequence is given as TGTGCCAGCAGCCGGGACAGGGGGTTCTATGGCTACACCTTC. It specifies CASSRDRGFYGYTF.